This T cell receptor (beta chain) is from a study of blood T cell repertoires in COVID-19. The CDR3 consists of 12 residues. The V gene lost 6 bases and the J gene lost 5 bases, with 11 bases spanning the gap. Germline CDR1 and CDR2: SGHAT and FQDESV (reference sequence). This table comes from immunoSEQ multiplex PCR, and its TCRdb copy is limited to in-frame clones, with some not included. The table lists about 250,000 clones, about 80% of them singletons. The V and J genes are TRBV11-1 and TRBJ2-7, with D maybe TRBD1 (6 bases). The TCR comes from an elderly woman with active or convalescent COVID-19. The sequenced sample consisted of peripheral blood. In DNA, the CDR3 is TGTGCCAGCAGGTCAGGGGTCCACGAGCAGTACTTC. Protein product: CASRSGVHEQYF.